This T cell receptor beta chain was found in a study of control samples from healthy donors and cancer patients. V lost 11 bases, J lost 4 bases, and 4 bases stayed unmatched. Germline V lookup: CDR1 LNHDA, CDR2 SQIVND (reference sequence). This CDR3 has 12 residues. As regards this clone: The sample contains more than one DNA sequence encoding this CDR3.

This table comes from immunoSEQ multiplex PCR, and its TCRdb copy is limited to in-frame clones, with some not included. The sample lists approximately 100,000 clones, more than 70% occurring once. Sequencing input: blood. This clonotype originated in a middle-aged woman in good health. The chain joins TRBV19 to TRBJ1-2; 10 nucleotides agree with TRBD1. The CDR3 protein is CASRDRGYGYTF. The CDR3 bases are TGTGCCTCCCGGGACAGGGGCTATGGCTACACCTTC.